This TCR beta chain was recovered during a study of blood T cell repertoires in COVID-19. Measured with immunoSEQ multiplex PCR; TCRdb has only the in-frame clones, and not every one. The sample records approximately 220,000 clones, just under 90% being singletons. CDR1 and CDR2 from the germline V gene are ENHRY and SYGVKD. The CDR3 is made up of 14 amino acids. With 4 bases clipped from V and 4 bases from J, the junction kept 2 bases outside the gene matches. What was sequenced was PBMCs or T cells enriched from blood (not recorded which). This rearrangement joins TRBV10-3 to TRBJ2-7; 12 nucleotides match TRBD1. This clonotype was sampled from a woman aged 25 to 45 with acute COVID-19. CDR3 coding DNA: TGTGCCATCAGTGGGGGACAGGGGGCGTACGAGCAGTACTTC. Translating it yields CAISGGQGAYEQYF.